What follows are 21 T cell receptor beta chains derived from one specimen sequenced in a study of cytomegalovirus exposure and HLA in healthy donors. PCR employed 60 Vbeta and 13 Jbeta primers. TCRdb's copy holds only in-frame clones and misses some; the assay was immunoSEQ multiplex PCR. This table lists about 200,000 clones. Sequencing was carried out using PBMCs. These receptors came from a girl aged 2-10 years in good health and CMV-seropositive.

The J gene is TRBJ2-1, the V gene TRBV28; weak D call: TRBD1 (5 bases). CDR3 size: 15 residues. Trimming left V 7 bases short and J 7 bases short, with 20 bases between. Germline values: CDR1 MDHEN, CDR2 SYDVKM. The CDR3 spells CASILTGLQGNEQFF. In DNA form, the CDR3 reads TGTGCCAGCATCCTCACAGGCCTCCAAGGGAATGAGCAGTTCTTC. Looking up the rest from reference TRBV28 and TRBJ2-1 gives the full variable domain: DVKVTQSSRYLVKRTGEKVFLECVQDMDHENMFWYRQDPGLGLRLIYFSYDVKMKEKGDIPEGYSVSREKKERFSLILESASTNQTSMYLCASILTGLQGNEQFFGPGTRLTVL.

This sequence joins TRBV7-6 and TRBJ1-4, with TRBD1 as a possible D gene (5 bases). The germline V gene has CDR1 SGHVS and CDR2 FNYEAQ. The CDR3 is made up of 16 amino acids. V shed 1 base and J shed 8 bases, with 17 bases lying between them. This chain's CDR3 is CASSLDHFQGVEKLFF. CDR3 sequence (DNA): TGTGCCAGCAGCTTAGACCATTTTCAGGGCGTAGAAAAACTGTTTTTT.

The chain employs TRBV27 and TRBJ1-1, with D unclear. The CDR3 has 14 residues. Germline V gene sequence: CDR1 MNHEY, CDR2 SMNVEV (reference sequence). Trimming pared 4 bases from V and 2 bases from J, leaving 11 bases between. The CDR3 is CASSYGIENTEAFF. CDR3 bases: TGTGCCAGCAGTTACGGGATCGAAAACACTGAAGCTTTCTTT.

The rearrangement uses TRBV19 and TRBJ1-3, with a tentative D call TRBD1 (5 bases). The CDR3 consists of 16 residues. Germline-derived CDR1 and CDR2 are LNHDA and SQIVND (reference sequence). Trimming removed 1 base at V and 0 bases at J, with 10 bases between. Here the CDR3 reads CASSIGTGDSGNTIYF. DNA of the CDR3: TGTGCCAGTAGTATAGGAACAGGCGACTCTGGAAACACCATATATTTT.

The J gene is TRBJ1-5, the V gene TRBV9, with a tentative D call TRBD1 (6 bases). Germline-derived CDR1 and CDR2 are SGDLS and YYNGEE. The CDR3 length is 15 residues. V was shortened by 4 bases and J by 0 bases, with 11 bases between the two germline ends. This CDR3 reads CASSSGGLSNQPQHF. CDR3 DNA sequence: TGTGCCAGCAGCTCCGGGGGGCTTAGCAATCAGCCCCAGCATTTT.

The chain recombines TRBV13 with TRBJ2-3, with a possible D match to TRBD2 (6 bases). The V end was cut by 3 bases, the J end by 2 bases, with 12 bases between. The CDR3 loop spans 15 amino acids. Germline CDR1 reads PRHDT; CDR2 reads FYEKMQ (reference sequence). CDR3: CASSFLAEDTDTQYF. The CDR3 nucleotides are TGTGCCAGCAGCTTTTTAGCGGAAGACACAGATACGCAGTATTTT.

The chain carries TRBV5-4 and TRBJ2-7, with D possibly matching TRBD1 (5 bases). The CDR3 totals 11 residues. From germline, CDR1 is SGHNT and CDR2 YYREEE (reference sequence). V was clipped by 0 bases and J by 7 bases, with 5 bases between them. The CDR3 loop reads CASSLAGEQYF. The CDR3 DNA reads TGTGCCAGCAGCTTGGCAGGGGAGCAGTACTTC.

The chain recombines TRBV27 with TRBJ1-2, with TRBD1 as a possible D gene (5 bases). This CDR3 has 15 amino acids. Trimming stripped 6 bases from V and 3 bases from J, with 17 bases between. Germline V gives CDR1 MNHEY, CDR2 SMNVEV (reference sequence). The CDR3: CASRTPVGDYYGYTF. In DNA form, the CDR3 reads TGTGCCAGCAGGACCCCTGTAGGGGACTACTATGGCTACACCTTC.

The chain combines TRBV14 with TRBJ2-3, with 7 bases matching TRBD2. CDR1 is SGHDN and CDR2 is FVKESK in the germline V gene. V was clipped by 3 bases and J by 3 bases; unmatched bases: 6. This CDR3 is built from 15 residues. The CDR3 spells CASSHGGRVTDTQYF. CDR3 nucleotides: TGTGCCAGCAGCCACGGCGGGAGAGTTACAGATACGCAGTATTTT.

The chain uses TRBV7-2 and TRBJ2-1, with 8 bases lining up with TRBD2. The V gene's germline CDR1 is SGHTA and CDR2 FQGNSA. V lost 3 bases and J lost 10; bases outside the gene matches: 5. The CDR3 runs 13 residues. As DNA, the CDR3 is TGTGCCAGCAGCTTGGGGCGGGAGGCCGAGCAGTTCTTC. This codes for CASSLGREAEQFF.

The J gene is TRBJ2-1, the V gene TRBV4-2; 8 bases line up with TRBD2. Germline CDR1 LGHNA, CDR2 YNFKEQ. CDR3 length: 19 amino acids. The ends lost 4 bases at V and 5 bases at J; junction bases unmatched: 19. The CDR3 nucleotides are TGTGCCAGCAGCCTTTACATTCCTCATAGCGGGATTCTGAACAATGAGCAGTTCTTC. It encodes CASSLYIPHSGILNNEQFF.

CDR3 DNA: TGTGCCAGCAGTTTATTGACAGGGAACACTAATGAAAAACTGTTTTTT. It encodes CASSLLTGNTNEKLFF. V is TRBV28 and J is TRBJ1-4, with 7 bases matching TRBD1. Trimming took 1 base from V and 2 from J; bases not matched to a gene: 4. The CDR3 is made up of 16 amino acids. CDR1 MDHEN and CDR2 SYDVKM come from the germline V gene. The full variable domain, in which reference TRBV28 and TRBJ1-4 provide the parts outside the CDR3, is DVKVTQSSRYLVKRTGEKVFLECVQDMDHENMFWYRQDPGLGLRLIYFSYDVKMKEKGDIPEGYSVSREKKERFSLILESASTNQTSMYLCASSLLTGNTNEKLFFGSGTQLSVL.

The chain joins TRBV7-3 to TRBJ2-7; possible D gene TRBD1, 5 bases. Germline CDR1 SGHTA, CDR2 FQGTGA. The CDR3 length is 15 residues. The V end lost 2 bases, the J end lost 3 bases, and 14 bases lay between the germline ends. Written as DNA, the CDR3 is TGTGCCAGCAGCTTACCACCGGACATCGTCTACGAGCAGTACTTC. Protein product: CASSLPPDIVYEQYF.

The V call is TRBV28, the J call TRBJ1-2; possibly TRBD1 for D (5 bases). Germline V gene data show CDR1 as MDHEN and CDR2 as SYDVKM. This CDR3 has 11 amino acids. V was clipped by 2 bases and J by 8 bases, with 6 bases between them. CDR3 protein: CASSLPGGYTF. CDR3 nucleotide sequence: TGTGCCAGCAGTTTACCAGGGGGCTACACCTTC.

This chain links TRBV5-1 with TRBJ1-1; TRBD1 agrees at 9 bases. CDR1 and CDR2 (germline): SGHRS, YFSETQ. Unmatched junction bases numbered 10, after V lost 7 bases and J lost 6 bases. This CDR3 is 14 amino acids long. In DNA form, the CDR3 reads TGCGCCAGCGGGGGACAGGGAATTGGAGCTGAAGCTTTCTTT. Amino acid sequence: CASGGQGIGAEAFF.

This chain joins TRBV11-2 and TRBJ2-5; 7 nucleotides match TRBD2. CDR1 and CDR2 from the germline V gene are SGHAT and FQNNGV. V was pared by 5 bases and J by 7 bases, with 4 bases of the junction left unmatched. This CDR3 has 12 amino acids. The CDR3 protein is CASSTGLTTQYF. In nucleotides, the CDR3 is TGTGCCAGCAGCACGGGACTAACGACCCAGTACTTC.

The CDR3 DNA is TGTGCCAGCTCACCATCTCAGTTCCCCTCTGGAAACACCATATATTTT. This encodes CASSPSQFPSGNTIYF. V gene TRBV18 combines with J gene TRBJ1-3; D call uncertain. The CDR3 has 16 amino acids. Deletions cut 2 bases from V and 0 bases from J, with 11 bases between. Germline CDR1 is KGHSH and CDR2 is LQKENI. The full variable domain, rest sourced from reference TRBV18 and TRBJ1-3, is NAGVMQNPRHLVRRRGQEARLRCSPMKGHSHVYWYRQLPEEGLKFMVYLQKENIIDESGMPKERFSAEFPKEGPSILRIQQVVRGDSAAYFCASSPSQFPSGNTIYFGEGSWLTVV.

The V call is TRBV6-5, the J call TRBJ1-4, with TRBD1 identical over 10 bases. This CDR3 is 15 amino acids long. Germline V gene lookup returns CDR1 MNHEY and CDR2 SVGAGI. V trimming: 6 bases; J trimming: 8 bases; junction bases outside the gene matches: 9. The CDR3 DNA follows: TGTGCCAGCAGCCCCGGGACAGGGGTAGGGGAAAAACTGTTTTTT. Its translation: CASSPGTGVGEKLFF.

This rearrangement joins TRBV30 to TRBJ2-7; 7 positions agree with TRBD2. The CDR3 is 14 residues long. V lost 4 bases, J lost 2 bases, and 8 bases stayed unmatched. The germline gives CDR1 GTSNPN, CDR2 SVGIG (reference sequence). As DNA, the CDR3 is TGTGCCTGGACCCGGGGAGGGGTCGCCTACGAGCAGTACTTC. This encodes CAWTRGGVAYEQYF.

The chain combines TRBV15 with TRBJ2-7, with 7 nucleotides matching TRBD2. CDR1 and CDR2 (germline): LNHNV, YYDKDF (reference sequence). V gave up 3 bases and J gave up 2 bases; unmatched junction bases: 10. CDR3 length: 16 residues. The CDR3 DNA follows: TGTGCCACCAGCAGGGGGGGAGGGACTGGGGCCTACGAGCAGTACTTC. As protein: CATSRGGGTGAYEQYF.

J is TRBJ1-4 and V is TRBV28, with TRBD1 matching over 9 bases. This CDR3 has 14 amino acids. After removal of 5 bases from V and 8 bases from J, the junction contained 6 bases not matched to a gene. The germline V gene encodes CDR1 MDHEN and CDR2 SYDVKM. CDR3 bases: TGTGCCAGCAGTAACAGGGGGCAAAGGGAAAAACTGTTTTTT. It yields the protein CASSNRGQREKLFF.